This T cell receptor (beta chain) was captured by sequencing in a study of cytomegalovirus exposure and HLA in healthy donors. Points from the study as a whole: Altogether, 164 TCR beta chains were recorded as cytomegalovirus-associated.

With 0 bases removed from V and 7 bases from J, the gap between germline ends came to 10 bases. Germline V CDR1 and CDR2: MNHEY, SMNVEV (reference sequence). The CDR3 is 13 amino acids. On this clone itself: Its cognate antigen is unknown.

These donors were members of the roughly 120-subject validation cohort, a group separate from the roughly 670-subject first cohort. Measured with immunoSEQ multiplex PCR; TCRdb has only the in-frame clones, and not every one. Of over 110,000 clones in the sample, around 86% were seen once. Source material: PBMCs. The V call is TRBV27, the J call TRBJ2-7; possibly TRBD2 for D (6 bases). This sequence originates from a man in his late teens or twenties in good health and CMV-seropositive. The CDR3 DNA reads TGTGCCAGCAGTTTATCGATTCGGGGGGAGCAGTACTTC. Protein product: CASSLSIRGEQYF.